The 12 T cell receptor beta chains given below trace back to one sample, sequenced in a study of a mutant IDH1 vaccine in newly diagnosed glioma. Their cognate antigens are unknown. Repertoires were generated with immunoSEQ multiplex PCR, while TCRdb's copy carries only in-frame clones and drops some. The table shows approximately 45,000 clones, with approximately 92% occurring only once. Described time point: week 35, safety follow-up. It was 300 ug of mutant IDH1 20-mer peptide that made up each vaccine dose, given with topical imiquimod. The input for sequencing was PBMCs, taken from a glioma patient whose treatment included an IDH1 peptide vaccine. The receptors here all came from a man over 45 with glioma.

The chain has TRBV4-3 and TRBJ2-3; tentatively, D is TRBD1 or TRBD2 (5 bases each). Germline CDR1 is LGHNA and CDR2 is YSLEER. V was trimmed by 4 bases and J by 4 bases, leaving 12 bases between them. This CDR3 contains 14 residues. The CDR3 reads CASSRWDAADTQYF. The DNA for the CDR3 is TGCGCCAGCAGCCGCTGGGACGCCGCAGATACGCAGTATTTT.

The gene calls are TRBV18 and TRBJ1-1; tentative D call: TRBD1 (5 bases). This CDR3 has 17 residues. CDR1 and CDR2 from the germline V gene are KGHSH and LQKENI. V was pared by 6 bases and J by 1 base, with 21 bases between. CDR3 sequence (DNA): TGTGCCAGCTCCCCCTTTGGGGACCCGGGCGAGAACACTGAAGCTTTCTTT. Its translation: CASSPFGDPGENTEAFF.

This chain uses TRBV10-3 with TRBJ1-5, with no clear D. The CDR3 consists of 14 residues. Germline CDR1 ENHRY, CDR2 SYGVKD. V dropped 3 bases and J dropped 6 bases, with 12 bases sitting between them. The CDR3 DNA sequence: TGTGCCATCAGTGACGGTGGTGGTGGTCAGCCCCAGCATTTT. Encoded protein: CAISDGGGGQPQHF.

The chain is built from TRBV9 and TRBJ2-6, with 8 bases fitting TRBD1. V shed 0 bases and J 0 bases; nucleotides not matched to a gene: 5. Germline CDR1 and CDR2: SGDLS and YYNGEE. The CDR3 consists of 18 residues. The CDR3 bases are TGTGCCAGCAGCGTAGGACAGGGGCTCTTCTCTGGGGCCAACGTCCTGACTTTC. This encodes CASSVGQGLFSGANVLTF. Looking up the rest from reference TRBV9 and TRBJ2-6 gives the full variable domain: DSGVTQTPKHLITATGQRVTLRCSPRSGDLSVYWYQQSLDQGLQFLIQYYNGEERAKGNILERFSAQQFPDLHSELNLSSLELGDSALYFCASSVGQGLFSGANVLTFGAGSRLTVL.

The rearrangement uses TRBV9 and TRBJ2-2; TRBD2 might be the D (6 bases). CDR1 is SGDLS and CDR2 is YYNGEE in the germline V gene. The CDR3 loop spans 15 amino acids. The V end lost 0 bases, the J end lost 7 bases, and 13 bases lay between the germline ends. This chain's CDR3 is CASSVGQVGGGELFF. CDR3 bases: TGTGCCAGCAGCGTAGGGCAGGTCGGGGGCGGGGAGCTGTTTTTT. Drawing the rest from reference TRBV9 and TRBJ2-2, the complete variable domain is DSGVTQTPKHLITATGQRVTLRCSPRSGDLSVYWYQQSLDQGLQFLIQYYNGEERAKGNILERFSAQQFPDLHSELNLSSLELGDSALYFCASSVGQVGGGELFFGEGSRLTVL.

V usage is TRBV7-8 and J usage is TRBJ1-2, with D possibly TRBD1 on 5 matching bases. Per germline, CDR1 SGHVS and CDR2 FQNEAQ. The germline V and J ends were trimmed by 0 bases and 2 bases, with 13 bases remaining between them. This CDR3 contains 16 residues. The CDR3 DNA reads as TGTGCCAGCAGCTTAGCCGGCGGCCCAGGGAACTATGGCTACACCTTC. This codes for CASSLAGGPGNYGYTF.

V gene TRBV29-1 combines with J gene TRBJ2-7, with D unresolved. Trimming shortened V by 5 bases and J by 3 bases, and 11 bases separated the two germline ends. The CDR3 is made up of 12 amino acids. Germline V CDR1 and CDR2: SQVTM, ANQGSEA. CDR3: CSVLKDGYEQYF. CDR3 nucleotides: TGCAGCGTTTTGAAGGACGGCTACGAGCAGTACTTC.

The chain links TRBV30 to TRBJ1-5, with 10 bases matching TRBD1. Germline CDR1 and CDR2: GTSNPN and SVGIG (reference sequence). The ends lost 5 bases at V and 6 bases at J; junction bases unmatched: 4. The CDR3 covers 13 residues. CDR3: CAWDGQGGQPQHF. In DNA form, the CDR3 reads TGTGCCTGGGACGGACAGGGGGGTCAGCCCCAGCATTTT.

This clone is labeled medium-sized. The chain has TRBV5-1 and TRBJ2-1; 12 bases match TRBD2. The V and J ends lost 4 bases and 0 bases, in that order; junction bases with no gene match: 8. Germline V gene data show CDR1 as SGHRS and CDR2 as YFSETQ. The CDR3 consists of 18 residues. CDR3 bases: TGCGCCAGCAGCCCACGGACTAGCGGGACTGGCTCCTACAATGAGCAGTTCTTC. It yields the protein CASSPRTSGTGSYNEQFF.

This chain connects TRBV30 to TRBJ1-5; 8 nucleotides align to TRBD1. CDR3 size: 17 residues. Germline CDR1 and CDR2: GTSNPN and SVGIG (reference sequence). Losses at the gene ends were 8 bases for V and 0 bases for J; bases not matched to a gene: 15. CDR3 protein: CAQTRAGGSGSNQPQHF. CDR3 sequence (DNA): TGTGCCCAAACCCGGGCAGGGGGCTCAGGTAGCAATCAGCCCCAGCATTTT.

CDR3 amino acids: CASSYTDRGEQFF. The CDR3 DNA follows: TGTGCCAGCAGTTACACTGACAGGGGAGAGCAGTTCTTC. The gene calls are TRBV6-5 and TRBJ2-1; 8 bases match TRBD1. Germline CDR1 is MNHEY and CDR2 is SVGAGI. The V gene end was trimmed by 2 bases and the J gene end by 10 bases; junction bases not matched to a gene: 4. This CDR3 comprises 13 residues.

Notes on this clone: This sample also contains other DNA sequences that code for the same CDR3. The CDR3 nucleotides read TGTGCCAGCAGCTTGGGTGGGAACACTGAAGCTTTCTTT. The encoded protein is CASSLGGNTEAFF. The chain combines TRBV5-4 with TRBJ1-1; D is uncertain. V lost 0 bases and J 1 base, leaving 4 bases between the germline ends. The V gene's germline CDR1 is SGHNT and CDR2 YYREEE (reference sequence). There are 13 residues in the CDR3.